This T cell receptor beta chain emerged from a study of control samples from healthy donors and cancer patients (dated by TCRdb to about 2020). The CDR3 has 14 amino acids, counting the end cysteine and phenylalanine. Here the CDR3 DNA is all that survives: 42 bases in frame from base 1. CDR1 and CDR2 are read off the germline V gene as SGHRS and YFSETQ. V drops 4 bases and J drops 2 bases, leaving 13 bases in between. To prepare the library, the immunoSEQ multiplex PCR assay was applied. TCRdb took over this immuneACCESS table, retaining in-frame rearrangements with V and J assigned. Such tables are incomplete; in checked studies, under half of the missing clones stem from an unresolved V gene, and the remainder is unexplained. The sample table shows approximately 120,000 clones, and 90% are seen once. 4% to 5.5% of the sample lies in the top ten. This clone was picked up one time. Its antigen remains unidentified. Base quality data are lacking; no much larger clone is found one base away.

This TCR was sampled from a human donor in good health. The donor label of this sample is uncertain. Source material: blood. The chain is made from TRBV5-1 and TRBJ2-7; TRBD1 is a possible D gene, resting on 6 matching bases. The CDR3 has the sequence CASSRTVSTYEQYF. In nucleotide form, the sequence is TGCGCCAGCAGCCGGACAGTGTCTACCTACGAGCAGTACTTC.